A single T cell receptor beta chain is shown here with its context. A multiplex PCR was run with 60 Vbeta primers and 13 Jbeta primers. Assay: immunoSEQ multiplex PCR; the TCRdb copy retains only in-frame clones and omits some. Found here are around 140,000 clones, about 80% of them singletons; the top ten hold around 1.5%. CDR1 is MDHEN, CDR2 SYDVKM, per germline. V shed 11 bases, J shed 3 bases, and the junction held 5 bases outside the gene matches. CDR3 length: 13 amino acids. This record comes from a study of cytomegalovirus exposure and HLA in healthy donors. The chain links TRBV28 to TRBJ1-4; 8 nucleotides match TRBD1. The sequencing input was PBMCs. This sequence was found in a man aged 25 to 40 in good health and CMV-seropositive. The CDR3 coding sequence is TGTGCCGTGGGGGGACAGGCTAATGAAAAACTGTTTTTT. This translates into CAVGGQANEKLFF. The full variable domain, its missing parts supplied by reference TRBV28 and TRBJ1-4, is DVKVTQSSRYLVKRTGEKVFLECVQDMDHENMFWYRQDPGLGLRLIYFSYDVKMKEKGDIPEGYSVSREKKERFSLILESASTNQTSMYLCAVGGQANEKLFFGSGTQLSVL.